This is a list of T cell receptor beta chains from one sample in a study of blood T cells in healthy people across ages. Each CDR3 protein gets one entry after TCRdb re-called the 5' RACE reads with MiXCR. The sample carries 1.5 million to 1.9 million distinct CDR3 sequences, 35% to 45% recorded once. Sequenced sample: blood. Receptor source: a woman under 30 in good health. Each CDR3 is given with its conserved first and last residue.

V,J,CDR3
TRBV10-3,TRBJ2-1,CAISEMEGKQFF
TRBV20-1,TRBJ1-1,CSARDLGTHTEAFF
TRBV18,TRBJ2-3,CASSPDLGAAPDGDTQYF
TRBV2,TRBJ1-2,CASSSRQGEYGYTF
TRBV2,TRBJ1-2,CASTSSPRGYTF
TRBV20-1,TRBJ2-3,CSARFVPTDTQYF
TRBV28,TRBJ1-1,CASSYGGEAVAEAFF
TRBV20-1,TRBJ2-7,CSASASGLFSYEQYF
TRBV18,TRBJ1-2,CASSTGTVNYGYIF
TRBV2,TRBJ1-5,CASSKNRGGNQPQHF
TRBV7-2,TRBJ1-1,CASSFNQREAFF
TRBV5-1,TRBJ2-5,CASKPMATQYF
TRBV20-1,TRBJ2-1,CSAMVVGHEQFF
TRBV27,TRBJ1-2,CASSSRPGTNYGYTF
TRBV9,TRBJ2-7,CASSPRFSGVAAYEQYF
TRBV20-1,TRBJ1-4,CSAEGEINEKLFF
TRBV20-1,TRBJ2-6,CSASPGGWANVLTF
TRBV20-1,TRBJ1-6,CSASPPGASGSPLHF
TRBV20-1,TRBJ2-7,CSALTGLKDHEQYF
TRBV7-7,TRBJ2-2,CASSATSGTVGELFF
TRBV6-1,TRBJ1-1,CASSVLRGGTEAFF
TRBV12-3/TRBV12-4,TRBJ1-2,CASGPDGYGYTF
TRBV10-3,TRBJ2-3,CAISEPGETTDTQYF
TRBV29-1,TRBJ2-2,CSVYHPNTGELFF
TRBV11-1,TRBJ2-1,CACEGDLYNEQFF
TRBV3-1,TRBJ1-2,CASSQVLGQGFDGYTF
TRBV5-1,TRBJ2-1,CASSYYGTSGYNEQFF
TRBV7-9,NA,CASSLAGLPYEQYF
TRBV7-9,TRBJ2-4,CASSSPEGQKKNIQYF
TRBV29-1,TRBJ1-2,CSVEEGSYGYTF
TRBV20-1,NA,CSASGWGAGYEQYF
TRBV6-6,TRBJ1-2,CASTLFTGDYGYTF
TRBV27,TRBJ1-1,CASAGRVETEAFF
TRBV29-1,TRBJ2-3,CSVTGHAKGGDTQYF
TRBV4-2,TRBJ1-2,CASSQGDREVYGYTF
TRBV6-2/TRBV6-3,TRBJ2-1,CASSYSPLGGIYNEQFF
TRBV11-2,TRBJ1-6,CSSSLAGTSANSPPHF
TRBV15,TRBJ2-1,CATSRGSVNNEQFF
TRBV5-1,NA,CASSLAASGLGETQYF
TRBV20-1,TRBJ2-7,CSARRPTSGVSSYEQYF
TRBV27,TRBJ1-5,CASRRTGGSQPQHF
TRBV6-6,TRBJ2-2,CASSYTAPNTGELFF
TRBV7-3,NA,CASSLNSVGSYNEQYF
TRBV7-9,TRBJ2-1,CASSPRGGAYEQFF
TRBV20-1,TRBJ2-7,CSARENRYSYEQYF
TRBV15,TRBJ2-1,CATSRMGPDNEQFF
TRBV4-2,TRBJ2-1,CASSQVARVTWRGLAGYNEQFF
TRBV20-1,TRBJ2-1,CSGAKGGVYNEQFF
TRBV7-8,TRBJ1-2,CASSLGTGVGVVNYGYTF
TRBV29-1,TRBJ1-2,CSVGGVYYGYTF
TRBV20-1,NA,CSARVAGGAANRYEQYF
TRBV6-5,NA,CAGSRRDGPYEQYF
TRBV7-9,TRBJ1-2,CASSAKRGYGYTF
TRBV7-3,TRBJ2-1,CASSPWRTSGNSQTTSEQFF
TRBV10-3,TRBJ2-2,CAISNALAGVGTGELFF
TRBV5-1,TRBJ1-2,CASPREVYYGYTF
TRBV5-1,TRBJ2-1,CASSLEGVEGNEQFF